This T cell receptor beta chain stems from a study of shared clonotypes between healthy human individuals. Germline V gene sequence: CDR1 SGDLS, CDR2 YYNGEE. The CDR3 is made up of 10 amino acids. The V gene lost 5 bases and the J gene lost 14 bases, with 10 bases spanning the gap. The authors distributed each subset's genomic DNA evenly over several immunoSEQ plates. The table came from immunoSEQ multiplex PCR; TCRdb's copy has only in-frame clones and leaves some out. The sample lists 950,000 to 1,300,000 clones, around 76% seen once, with about 1.5% in the top ten. All participating donors were Caucasian adults from Nashville, Tennessee.

This clonotype was obtained from a man younger than 35 in good health. The sequenced material came from memory CD4+ T cells sorted from blood. As for subset: CD45RA-negative fraction. V usage is TRBV9 and J usage is TRBJ1-4; no definite D call. This chain's CDR3 is CASRGRRLFF. CDR3 DNA sequence: TGTGCCAGCAGGGGTAGAAGGCTGTTTTTT.